This T cell receptor beta chain was retrieved from a study of CD8 T cells in ankylosing spondylitis. Overall study results and limits: A CD8+ phenotype characterized the disease-linked clones, which were relatively rare in peripheral blood. Disease-linked clones were reportedly significantly enriched in matched ankylosing spondylitis synovial fluid.

There are a few counts of this clonotype. Antigen specificity is unknown. TCRdb called the 5' RACE reads again in MiXCR, with one record for every CDR3 protein. The repertoire holds around 300,000 distinct CDR3 sequences, roughly 14% seen once, with 0.95% to 1.4% in the top ten. Germline CDR1 and CDR2: DFQATT and SNEGSKA (reference sequence). The CDR3 spans 17 residues. The junction had 9 bases not matched to a gene; V was cut back by 5 bases and J by 1 base. The sequencing sample was made of blood, either unsorted or a sorted T cell fraction (not recorded which). The sequence was collected from a male donor with ankylosing spondylitis or in good health (not recorded which). This chain uses TRBV20-1 with TRBJ2-1; 12 positions agree with TRBD2. CDR3 bases: TGCAGTGCTTGTCTAGCGGGAGGGCCTCCGTCCTACAATGAGCAGTTCTTC. This encodes CSACLAGGPPSYNEQFF.